Below are 31 T cell receptor beta chains sequenced from a single sample in a study of T cell clonality in common variable immunodeficiency. The study, taken as a whole, reports: Common variable immunodeficiency TCR beta sequences reportedly had fewer deletions and N-nucleotide insertions.

Their target antigens are unknown. Assay used: immunoSEQ multiplex PCR; TCRdb lists only in-frame clones, some missing. The sample includes tens of thousands of clones, none of them occurring once. Input material: peripheral blood mononuclear cells. All receptors derive from a human donor with common variable immunodeficiency.

Turning to this clone: The read stops 3 residues short of the end of the CDR3; the missing end is completed from the germline J gene. The chain has TRBV2 and TRBJ2-7; 9 nucleotides align to TRBD2. Unmatched junction bases numbered 2, after V lost 7 bases and J lost 4 bases. From germline, CDR1 is SNHLY and CDR2 FYNNEI. This CDR3 spans 12 amino acids. Incomplete CDR3 DNA: TGTGCCAGCATTCTAGCGGGGTACGAG. It encodes CASILAGYE. The entire CDR3 sequence reads CASILAGYEQYF.

This clone was detected ten times or more. The CDR3 end lies 3 residues beyond the end of the read and is filled in from the germline J gene. The V and J genes are TRBV5-1 and TRBJ1-2; 7 nucleotides line up with TRBD1. The CDR3 is made up of 15 amino acids. Per the germline V gene, CDR1 is SGHRS and CDR2 is YFSETQ. J lost 4 bases, V lost 2 bases, and 8 bases had no gene match. The CDR3 bases that were read are TGCGCCAGCAGCTTCGGGACAGTGTTAGGCTATGGC. Its protein is CASSFGTVLGYG. The entire CDR3 reads CASSFGTVLGYGYTF.

This clone was picked up a small number of times. Coverage ceases 3 residues before the CDR3 finishes, and the germline J gene fills in the end. The chain carries TRBV11-3 and TRBJ2-7, with 12 nucleotides matching TRBD2. This CDR3 comprises 15 residues. Per germline, CDR1 SGHNT and CDR2 YENEEA. J lost 1 base, V lost 4 bases, and 2 bases had no gene match. The CDR3 reads CASSSGLAGSYEQYF. CDR3 DNA (partial): TGTGCCAGCAGCTCTGGACTAGCGGGGTCCTACGAG.

This clone has just a few counts. Read sequence stops 3 residues before the CDR3 end, and the germline J gene provides the missing end. The chain links TRBV19 to TRBJ1-1; D ambiguous. The V and J ends lost 3 bases and 0 bases respectively, with 11 bases between them. This CDR3 is 15 amino acids long. CDR1 and CDR2 from the germline V gene are LNHDA and SQIVND (reference sequence). The sequenced CDR3 bases are TGTGCCAGTAGTATCCCGACAAATTTGAACACTGAA. Residues: CASSIPTNLNTE. From start to end, the CDR3 is CASSIPTNLNTEAFF.

This clone has more than one count but fewer than ten. The observed sequence ends 3 residues before the CDR3 terminus, with the missing tail filled in from the germline J gene. V is TRBV10-2 and J is TRBJ1-5; possibly TRBD1 for D (5 bases). Germline loops: CDR1 WSHSY, CDR2 SAAADI. The CDR3 is 15 residues long. Trimming cost V 3 bases and J 5 bases, with 14 bases left between them. CDR3 sequence reads: CASSEGHLLDQPQHF. CDR3 DNA, as far as it was read: TGCGCCAGCAGTGAAGGACACCTTTTGGATCAGCCC.

Worth noting for this clone: The read terminates 3 residues ahead of where the CDR3 ends, so the germline J gene completes it. The V call is TRBV19, the J call TRBJ2-7; no firm D call. With 5 bases removed from V and 3 bases from J, the gap between germline ends came to 11 bases. This CDR3 comprises 13 residues. Germline CDR1 is LNHDA and CDR2 is SQIVND (reference sequence). Partial CDR3 DNA: TGTGCCAGTAGTTTCAGGATAAACTACGAG. This gives the protein CASSFRINYE. The entire CDR3 protein reads CASSFRINYEQYF.

A remark on this clone: Read sequence stops 3 residues before the CDR3 end, and the germline J gene provides the missing end. The chain carries TRBV30 and TRBJ1-2, with D possibly TRBD1 on 6 matching bases. The CDR3 totals 12 residues. V was shortened by 1 base and J by 7 bases, with 10 bases between the two germline ends. Germline loops: CDR1 GTSNPN, CDR2 SVGIG (reference sequence). The part of the CDR3 DNA that was read is TGTGCCTGGAGTGCCACAGGGACTGGC. Amino acid sequence: CAWSATGTG. The CDR3, in full, reads CAWSATGTGYTF. Full variable domain (rest looked up from reference TRBV30 and TRBJ1-2): SQTIHQWPATLVQPVGSPLSLECTVEGTSNPNLYWYRQAAGRGLQLLFYSVGIGQISSEVPQNLSASRPQDRQFILSSKKLLLSDSGFYLCAWSATGTGYTFGSGTRLTVV.

In its sample, this clone was seen a few times. The read ends 3 residues shy of where the CDR3 ends; the end is completed using the germline J gene. This chain joins TRBV11-2 and TRBJ2-7; 11 bases agree with TRBD2. Per the germline V gene, CDR1 is SGHAT and CDR2 is FQNNGV. CDR3 length: 15 residues. After removal of 5 bases from V and 2 bases from J, the junction contained 5 bases not matched to a gene. The sequenced part of the CDR3 DNA is TGTGCCAGCAGCAGAGGACTAGCGGGCACCTACGAG. Protein: CASSRGLAGTYE. The whole CDR3 protein reads CASSRGLAGTYEQYF.

For this clone: The missing CDR3 end, 3 residues past where the read stops, is filled in from the germline J gene. V and J are TRBV7-9 and TRBJ1-4; D not certain. This CDR3 is 12 amino acids long. Trimming left V 1 base short and J 8 bases short, with 5 bases between. The germline gives CDR1 SEHNR, CDR2 FQNEAQ (reference sequence). The CDR3 sequence: CASSLDQEKLFF. Incomplete CDR3 DNA: TGTGCCAGCAGCTTAGATCAGGAAAAA.

This clone was seen many times. The CDR3 goes on 3 residues after the read ends, and that part is filled in from the germline J gene. The rearrangement uses TRBV11-3 and TRBJ2-1, with TRBD2 matching 9 bases. The CDR3 spans 15 residues. CDR1 and CDR2 from the germline V gene are SGHNT and YENEEA. J was trimmed by 4 bases and V by 5 bases; bases with no gene match: 6. CDR3: CASSDQRGVYNEQFF. The CDR3 DNA, read in part, is TGTGCCAGCAGCGACCAGCGGGGGGTTTACAATGAG.

This clone was counted many times. With the read ending 3 residues before the CDR3 end, the germline J gene is used to fill in that end. This chain joins TRBV5-1 and TRBJ2-5; TRBD2 is a possible D gene (6 bases). From germline, CDR1 is SGHRS and CDR2 YFSETQ. This CDR3 has 16 residues. V was clipped by 4 bases and J by 4 bases, with 20 bases between them. The CDR3 loop reads CASSPGLSGRIETQYF. The part of the CDR3 DNA that was read is TGCGCCAGCAGCCCAGGGCTCTCCGGGAGAATAGAGACC. Based on the CDR3 plus reference TRBV5-1 and TRBJ2-5, the full variable domain is KAGVTQTPRYLIKTRGQQVTLSCSPISGHRSVSWYQQTPGQGLQFLFEYFSETQRNKGNFPGRFSGRQFSNSRSEMNVSTLELGDSALYLCASSPGLSGRIETQYFGPGTRLLVL.

This clone was found many times. The observed sequence ends 3 residues before the CDR3 terminus, with the missing tail filled in from the germline J gene. This chain uses TRBV7-2 with TRBJ1-1; D remains unclear. Trimming removed 4 bases at V and 0 bases at J, with 9 bases between. CDR1 and CDR2 from the germline V gene are SGHTA and FQGNSA. The CDR3 has 14 amino acids. CDR3 region: CASSSGYVNTEAFF. The sequenced part of the CDR3 DNA is TGTGCCAGCAGCTCCGGGTACGTGAACACTGAA.

This clone appeared a few times. The read ends 3 residues before the CDR3 terminus; that terminus is restored from the germline J gene. The gene calls are TRBV7-3 and TRBJ1-1, with D unclear. Germline CDR1 reads SGHTA; CDR2 reads FQGTGA. V was pared by 5 bases and J by 4 bases, with 11 bases between. The CDR3 has 13 residues. The chain's CDR3 is CASSRRAGTEAFF. The CDR3 DNA, read in part, is TGTGCCAGCAGCAGAAGGGCGGGCACTGAA.

This clone was counted ten times or more. The CDR3 end lies 3 residues beyond the end of the read and is filled in from the germline J gene. The chain employs TRBV7-3 and TRBJ2-3; a possible D gene is TRBD1 (5 bases). The CDR3 length is 15 residues. Per the germline V gene, CDR1 is SGHTA and CDR2 is FQGTGA. Trimming cost V 3 bases and J 1 base, with 11 bases left between them. CDR3 protein: CASSLGRQRTDTQYF. The part of the CDR3 DNA that was read is TGTGCCAGCAGCTTGGGGCGACAACGCACAGATACG.

This clone appeared many times. From the germline J gene comes the end of the CDR3, since the read stops 3 residues before it. This chain uses TRBV5-1 with TRBJ2-5; 7 bases align to TRBD2. The CDR3 runs 15 residues. Germline assignment: CDR1 SGHRS and CDR2 YFSETQ. Trimming at V came to 5 bases and at J to 1 base, leaving 8 bases not matched to a gene. CDR3 loop: CASREGGRVQETQYF. The sequenced CDR3 bases are TGCGCCAGCAGAGAGGGCGGGAGAGTCCAAGAGACC.

This clone was counted ten times or more. Incomplete CDR3 DNA: TGTGCCTGGAGTGTATCTACGAACACTGAA. It specifies CAWSVSTNTE. The entire CDR3 reads CAWSVSTNTEAFF. J is TRBJ1-1 and V is TRBV30; D is ambiguous. With the read ending 3 residues before the CDR3 end, the germline J gene is used to fill in that end. Germline CDR1 reads GTSNPN; CDR2 reads SVGIG (reference sequence). The CDR3 has 13 amino acids. V was shortened by 0 bases and J by 1 base, with 6 bases between the two germline ends.

Notes on this clone: The read halts 3 residues ahead of the CDR3 end, with the missing end drawn from the germline J gene. This rearrangement joins TRBV20-1 to TRBJ2-7; 7 bases line up with TRBD2. CDR3 length equals 15 residues. Per germline, CDR1 DFQATT and CDR2 SNEGSKA (reference sequence). V shed 1 base and J 2 bases; nucleotides not matched to a gene: 8. CDR3 sequence reads: CSARAAQRGTYEQYF. The DNA read from the CDR3 is TGCAGTGCTAGAGCGGCCCAGCGGGGAACCTACGAG.

This clone was seen repeatedly, ten times or more. Read sequence stops 3 residues before the CDR3 end, and the germline J gene provides the missing end. This chain uses TRBV5-1 with TRBJ1-6, with 7 bases aligning to TRBD1. The CDR3 length is 15 residues. The germline CDR1 and CDR2 sequences are SGHRS and YFSETQ. The trim removed 1 base at V and 9 bases at J, leaving 7 bases unmatched. This chain's CDR3 is CASSLSQGWGSPLHF. CDR3 bases read: TGCGCCAGCAGCTTGTCACAGGGGTGGGGTTCACCC. Variable domain in full (rest from reference TRBV5-1 and TRBJ1-6): KAGVTQTPRYLIKTRGQQVTLSCSPISGHRSVSWYQQTPGQGLQFLFEYFSETQRNKGNFPGRFSGRQFSNSRSEMNVSTLELGDSALYLCASSLSQGWGSPLHFGNGTRLTVT.

Worth noting for this clone: The read ends 3 residues before the CDR3 terminus; that terminus is restored from the germline J gene. The rearrangement joins TRBV20-1 to TRBJ1-1, with D possibly being TRBD1 (6 bases). This CDR3 contains 14 residues. Trimming left V 5 bases short and J 6 bases short, with 19 bases between. The germline V gene has CDR1 DFQATT and CDR2 SNEGSKA (reference sequence). CDR3: CSASQGPDIAEAFF. Partial CDR3 DNA: TGCAGTGCTTCACAGGGCCCAGACATAGCTGAA.

This clone has more than one count but fewer than ten. The CDR3 end lies 3 residues beyond the end of the read and is filled in from the germline J gene. This chain links TRBV30 with TRBJ2-7, with D perhaps assigned TRBD1 or TRBD2 (5 bases each). The CDR3 totals 15 residues. CDR1 is GTSNPN and CDR2 is SVGIG in the germline V gene (reference sequence). Trimming shortened V by 0 bases and J by 5 bases, and 17 bases separated the two germline ends. CDR3 amino acids: CAWSVLRGRVHEQYF. The DNA read from the CDR3 is TGTGCCTGGAGTGTACTGAGGGGAAGGGTCCACGAG.

This clone was seen only a few times. Sequencing ends 3 residues short of the CDR3 end; the germline J gene provides the rest. The genes are TRBV19 and TRBJ2-1, with 7 bases identical to TRBD1. This CDR3 has 12 residues. The junction had 3 bases not matched to a gene; V was cut back by 5 bases and J by 8 bases. Germline values: CDR1 LNHDA, CDR2 SQIVND (reference sequence). CDR3 residues: CASSPGQYEQFF. The CDR3 bases that were read are TGTGCCAGTAGTCCGGGACAGTATGAG.

By frequency in the sample, this clone is medium-sized. Coverage ceases 3 residues before the CDR3 finishes, and the germline J gene fills in the end. This chain uses TRBV30 with TRBJ1-1, with D hard to call. The CDR3 runs to 12 residues. Trimming removed 0 bases from V and 7 bases from J, with 9 bases in between. From germline, CDR1 is GTSNPN and CDR2 SVGIG (reference sequence). The CDR3: CAWSVGQSEAFF. The DNA read from the CDR3 is TGTGCCTGGAGTGTAGGGCAGAGTGAA.

This clone was detected a few times. The read terminates 3 residues ahead of where the CDR3 ends, so the germline J gene completes it. The V and J genes are TRBV7-6 and TRBJ2-2, with no clear D. V lost 4 bases and J lost 3, with 21 bases in between. The CDR3 covers 18 residues. The V gene's germline CDR1 is SGHVS and CDR2 FNYEAQ. The DNA read from the CDR3 is TGTGCCAGCAGCTCAACCCCCCAGAAGAATGCGGACACCGGGGAG. It translates to CASSSTPQKNADTGE. The CDR3 reads in full as CASSSTPQKNADTGELFF.

This clone was counted ten times or more. This CDR3 is CSASLGTRSRETQYF. CDR3 bases read: TGCAGTGCTAGTTTGGGCACGAGGTCTCGGGAGACC. The gene calls are TRBV20-1 and TRBJ2-5; no firm D call. The read terminates 3 residues ahead of where the CDR3 ends, so the germline J gene completes it. Trimming left V 3 bases short and J 5 bases short, with 19 bases between. This CDR3 contains 15 residues. Germline V gene sequence: CDR1 DFQATT, CDR2 SNEGSKA (reference sequence).

Points on this clone: The read ends 3 residues early relative to the CDR3; the germline J gene fills the gap. J is TRBJ2-1 and V is TRBV13; D not certain. The CDR3 length is 14 residues. Trimming pared 2 bases from V and 3 bases from J, leaving 8 bases between. CDR1 and CDR2 (germline): PRHDT, FYEKMQ (reference sequence). CDR3: CASSLYLVYNEQFF. The part of the CDR3 DNA that was read is TGTGCCAGCAGCTTATACCTAGTCTACAATGAG.

This clone is deemed medium-sized. The read ends 3 residues shy of where the CDR3 ends; the end is completed using the germline J gene. The chain recombines TRBV5-1 with TRBJ2-5; TRBD1 or TRBD2 may be the D gene (5 bases each). The germline V and J ends were trimmed by 4 bases and 5 bases, with 12 bases remaining between them. Germline V CDR1 and CDR2: SGHRS, YFSETQ. CDR3 length equals 13 residues. The CDR3 DNA, read in part, is TGCGCCAGCAGCAAGGGGAGTCGGGAGACC. Protein: CASSKGSRET. The full CDR3 protein reads CASSKGSRETQYF.

This clone has a count of ten or more. The read finishes 3 residues shy of the CDR3 end, and the germline J gene is used to complete it. This chain uses TRBV2 with TRBJ2-5, with D perhaps TRBD2 (6 bases). Germline loops: CDR1 SNHLY, CDR2 FYNNEI. The V gene lost 4 bases and the J gene lost 6 bases, with 21 bases spanning the gap. CDR3 length equals 16 residues. CDR3 residues: CASSGGSGLVGKTQYF. CDR3 bases read: TGTGCCAGCAGTGGGGGTAGCGGCTTGGTCGGGAAGACC.

This clone was seen a few times. The CDR3 DNA, read in part, is TGTGCCAGCTCACCACAGGAGGGGCTCAACACTGAA. It yields the protein CASSPQEGLNTE. The whole CDR3 sequence is CASSPQEGLNTEAFF. The chain employs TRBV18 and TRBJ1-1, with a tentative D call TRBD1 (5 bases). The read stops 3 residues short of the end of the CDR3; the missing end is completed from the germline J gene. Trimming took 1 base from V and 2 from J, leaving 11 bases between them. CDR3 length: 15 residues. Germline V CDR1 and CDR2: KGHSH, LQKENI.

This clone turned up a few times. The read falls 3 residues short of the CDR3 end, and the missing part is taken from the germline J gene. This sequence joins TRBV19 and TRBJ2-1; 8 positions agree with TRBD2. CDR1 is LNHDA, CDR2 SQIVND, per germline (reference sequence). J gave up 3 bases and V 5 bases, and 6 bases lay outside the gene matches. The CDR3 contains 15 residues. The part of the CDR3 DNA that was read is TGTGCCAGTAGTCCACAGCGGGGGTACTACAATGAG. Encoded protein: CASSPQRGYYNE. The entire CDR3 is CASSPQRGYYNEQFF.

On this clone: Read sequence stops 3 residues before the CDR3 end, and the germline J gene provides the missing end. The V and J genes are TRBV7-2 and TRBJ1-1; 7 nucleotides line up with TRBD1. V lost 5 bases and J lost 1; bases outside the gene matches: 4. Germline V CDR1 and CDR2: SGHTA, FQGNSA. The CDR3 has 14 residues. CDR3: CASSATGANTEAFF. The covered CDR3 bases are TGTGCCAGCAGCGCCACAGGGGCGAACACTGAA.

This clone was seen only a few times. Coverage ceases 3 residues before the CDR3 finishes, and the germline J gene fills in the end. The chain couples TRBV19 to TRBJ2-5; 11 bases match TRBD1. Germline V gene data show CDR1 as LNHDA and CDR2 as SQIVND (reference sequence). CDR3 size: 14 residues. J gave up 5 bases and V 6 bases, and 5 bases lay outside the gene matches. CDR3 loop: CASSGQGAWETQYF. CDR3 DNA, as far as it was read: TGTGCCAGTAGCGGACAGGGGGCATGGGAGACC.